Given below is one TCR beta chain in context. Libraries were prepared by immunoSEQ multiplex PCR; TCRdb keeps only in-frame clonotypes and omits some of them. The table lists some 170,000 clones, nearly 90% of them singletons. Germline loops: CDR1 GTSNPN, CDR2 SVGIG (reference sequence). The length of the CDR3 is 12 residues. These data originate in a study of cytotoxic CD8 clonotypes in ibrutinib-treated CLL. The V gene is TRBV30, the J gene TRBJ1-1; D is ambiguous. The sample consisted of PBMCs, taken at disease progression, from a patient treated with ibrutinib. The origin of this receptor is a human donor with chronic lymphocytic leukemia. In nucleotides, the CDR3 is TGTGTGGGCCTCCGAGGGAACACTGAAGCTTTCTTT. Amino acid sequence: CVGLRGNTEAFF.